These T cell receptor beta chains were read from a single sample in a study of long-term antiretroviral therapy in people with HIV. Only in-frame clones appear in the TCRdb table, and some are missing; sequencing was by immunoSEQ multiplex PCR. The table includes some 21,000 clones, about four fifths detected once. Sequencing used unsorted PBMCs, obtained 0.2 years after starting antiretroviral therapy. Receptors were obtained from a woman in her 30s with HIV. The CDR3 runs from the conserved cysteine through the conserved F or W. The D gene is left open where the match is weak. Size values are once, few and many counts, or a class for expanded clones, and some rows have none.

CDR3: CASSEARGADGYTF; DNA: TGTGCCAGCAGTGAAGCGAGAGGGGCGGATGGCTACACCTTC; J: TRBJ1-2; size: few; D: .; V: TRBV6-1
CDR3: CASSAEGALYGTNEKLFF; DNA: TGTGCCAGCAGTGCCGAGGGGGCGCTTTATGGAACTAATGAAAAACTGTTTTTT; J: TRBJ1-4; size: .; D: TRBD1; V: TRBV2
CDR3: CASSVVGNTIYF; DNA: TGTGCCAGCAGCGTCGTCGGAAACACCATATATTTT; J: TRBJ1-3; size: .; D: .; V: TRBV9
CDR3: CASSLSSARGGTSSPLHF; DNA: TGTGCCAGCAGCTTATCCTCCGCCCGGGGCGGGACCTCCTCACCCCTCCACTTT; J: TRBJ1-6; size: .; D: .; V: TRBV7-2
CDR3: CASSLTDSGQPQHF; DNA: TGTGCCAGCAGCTTAACGGACAGCGGGCAGCCCCAGCATTTT; J: TRBJ1-5; size: .; D: .; V: TRBV11-2
CDR3: CASSPNGRGGYNEQFF; DNA: TGTGCCAGCAGCCCAAACGGGCGGGGGGGATACAATGAGCAGTTCTTC; J: TRBJ2-1; size: .; D: TRBD2; V: TRBV7-3
CDR3: CASSSGTSDKETQYF; DNA: TGCGCCAGCAGCTCGGGGACTAGCGATAAAGAGACCCAGTACTTC; J: TRBJ2-5; size: .; D: TRBD2; V: TRBV5-1
CDR3: CASRAGQGAIGNQPQHF; DNA: TGTGCCAGCAGGGCGGGCCAGGGGGCAATTGGCAATCAGCCCCAGCATTTT; J: TRBJ1-5; size: .; D: TRBD1; V: TRBV2
CDR3: CASSPEGILTEAFF; DNA: TGCGCCAGCAGCCCCGAGGGGATTTTGACTGAAGCTTTCTTT; J: TRBJ1-1; size: few; D: .; V: TRBV4-1
CDR3: CASSSHRNTEAFF; DNA: TGTGCCAGCAGCTCTCACAGAAACACTGAAGCTTTCTTT; J: TRBJ1-1; size: .; D: .; V: TRBV7-3
CDR3: CASRRQKQYTEAFF; DNA: TGTGCCAGCAGGCGACAGAAACAGTACACTGAAGCTTTCTTT; J: TRBJ1-1; size: .; D: .; V: TRBV7-8
CDR3: CASSSPFSGAQETQYF; DNA: TGTGCCAGCAGCTCTCCTTTCAGCGGGGCTCAAGAGACCCAGTACTTC; J: TRBJ2-5; size: .; D: TRBD2; V: TRBV7-2
CDR3: CASTRTWGNTEAFF; DNA: TGTGCCAGCACCAGGACATGGGGCAACACTGAAGCTTTCTTT; J: TRBJ1-1; size: .; D: .; V: TRBV2
CDR3: CAIRAGGWGQPQHF; DNA: TGTGCCATCAGGGCAGGGGGCTGGGGTCAGCCCCAGCATTTT; J: TRBJ1-5; size: .; D: TRBD1; V: TRBV10-3
CDR3: CASREYGSSSTDTQYF; DNA: TGTGCCAGCAGAGAATATGGCAGCTCTAGCACAGATACGCAGTATTTT; J: TRBJ2-3; size: .; D: .; V: TRBV6-1
CDR3: CASSLLKNTEAFF; DNA: TGCGCCAGCAGCTTGCTAAAGAACACTGAAGCTTTCTTT; J: TRBJ1-1; size: .; D: .; V: TRBV5-1
CDR3: CASPRTGLIGGYTF; DNA: TGTGCCAGCCCTAGAACAGGGCTCATAGGTGGCTACACCTTC; J: TRBJ1-2; size: .; D: .; V: TRBV9
CDR3: CASSYGGQGPGYTF; DNA: TGTGCCAGCAGTTACGGGGGTCAGGGTCCTGGCTACACCTTC; J: TRBJ1-2; size: .; D: .; V: TRBV6-6
CDR3: CASAADPNTGELFF; DNA: TGCGCCAGCGCGGCGGACCCGAACACCGGGGAGCTGTTTTTT; J: TRBJ2-2; size: few; D: .; V: TRBV5-1
CDR3: CASNPSRTPYGYTF; DNA: TGTGCCAGCAACCCGAGCAGGACACCGTATGGCTACACCTTC; J: TRBJ1-2; size: .; D: .; V: TRBV2
CDR3: CASSEGGSSGRANTEAFF; DNA: TGCGCCAGCAGTGAAGGAGGTTCCTCAGGCAGGGCGAACACTGAAGCTTTCTTT; J: TRBJ1-1; size: .; D: .; V: TRBV10-1
CDR3: CASSFWAPRNYGYTF; DNA: TGTGCCAGCAGCTTTTGGGCTCCGCGTAACTATGGCTACACCTTC; J: TRBJ1-2; size: .; D: .; V: TRBV13
CDR3: CASSSVNTEAFF; DNA: TGTGCCAGCAGTTCTGTGAACACTGAAGCTTTCTTT; J: TRBJ1-1; size: once; D: .; V: TRBV6-1
CDR3: CASRLRAPGGYTF; DNA: TGTGCCAGCAGGCTCCGGGCCCCTGGGGGCTACACCTTC; J: TRBJ1-2; size: .; D: .; V: TRBV2
CDR3: CASSEGVYNGYTF; DNA: TGTGCCAGCAGTGAGGGGGTTTATAATGGCTACACCTTC; J: TRBJ1-2; size: .; D: .; V: TRBV2
CDR3: CASSLTGDTQYF; DNA: TGTGCCAGCAGCTTGACAGGAGATACGCAGTATTTT; J: TRBJ2-3; size: .; D: .; V: TRBV5-5
CDR3: CASSPGRIYGYTF; DNA: TGTGCCAGCAGCCCAGGCAGGATCTATGGCTACACCTTC; J: TRBJ1-2; size: .; D: .; V: TRBV5-6
CDR3: CASSGSGLAGTPYNEQFF; DNA: TGTGCCAGCAGTGGCTCGGGACTAGCGGGGACCCCCTACAATGAGCAGTTCTTC; J: TRBJ2-1; size: few; D: TRBD2; V: TRBV2
CDR3: CASSQDGGLWSNQPQHF; DNA: TGCGCCAGCAGCCAAGATGGGGGGCTGTGGAGCAATCAGCCCCAGCATTTT; J: TRBJ1-5; size: .; D: .; V: TRBV4-1
CDR3: CASSLTGTGGLEQFF; DNA: TGTGCCAGCAGCTTGACCGGGACAGGGGGCCTTGAGCAGTTCTTC; J: TRBJ2-1; size: .; D: TRBD1; V: TRBV7-9
CDR3: CAISDRRGSGNTIYF; DNA: TGTGCCATCAGTGACAGGAGGGGCTCTGGAAACACCATATATTTT; J: TRBJ1-3; size: few; D: .; V: TRBV10-3
CDR3: CASSDRDSGQPQHF; DNA: TGTGCCAGCAGTGACCGGGACAGCGGTCAGCCCCAGCATTTT; J: TRBJ1-5; size: .; D: TRBD1; V: TRBV6-1
CDR3: CASSLAGTGGSYNEQFF; DNA: TGTGCCAGCAGCTTAGCAGGGACAGGGGGCTCCTACAATGAGCAGTTCTTC; J: TRBJ2-1; size: .; D: TRBD1; V: TRBV7-3
CDR3: CASSGLMRGSHTIYF; DNA: TGTGCCAGCAGTGGACTAATGAGGGGGAGCCACACCATATATTTT; J: TRBJ1-3; size: .; D: .; V: TRBV6-1
CDR3: CAWSKTRTGVTGELFF; DNA: TGTGCCTGGAGTAAAACCCGCACAGGGGTTACCGGGGAGCTGTTTTTT; J: TRBJ2-2; size: .; D: TRBD1; V: TRBV30
CDR3: CASSFRDPGETQYF; DNA: TGTGCCAGCAGCTTCAGAGATCCGGGGGAGACCCAGTACTTC; J: TRBJ2-5; size: .; D: .; V: TRBV11-2
CDR3: CASSPDYNEQFF; DNA: TGTGCCAGCTCCCCCGACTACAATGAGCAGTTCTTC; J: TRBJ2-1; size: .; D: .; V: TRBV18
CDR3: CAWSEGNEQYF; DNA: TGTGCCTGGAGTGAAGGGAACGAGCAGTACTTC; J: TRBJ2-7; size: .; D: .; V: TRBV30
CDR3: CASRGLPNTEAFF; DNA: TGTGCCAGTAGAGGGTTACCGAACACTGAAGCTTTCTTT; J: TRBJ1-1; size: .; D: .; V: TRBV19
CDR3: CASSYGQGANYGYTF; DNA: TGTGCCAGCAGCTATGGACAGGGGGCCAACTATGGCTACACCTTC; J: TRBJ1-2; size: few; D: TRBD1; V: TRBV7-9
CDR3: CARPHNSGFQETQYF; DNA: TGTGCCAGACCCCACAACTCGGGATTCCAAGAGACCCAGTACTTC; J: TRBJ2-5; size: .; D: .; V: TRBV14
CDR3: CASSLGEMNIQYF; DNA: TGTGCCAGCAGCTTGGGGGAAATGAACATTCAGTACTTC; J: TRBJ2-4; size: .; D: .; V: TRBV13
CDR3: CASSEFARASNEKLFF; DNA: TGTGCCAGCAGTGAATTCGCAAGGGCCTCTAATGAAAAACTGTTTTTT; J: TRBJ1-4; size: .; D: .; V: TRBV6-1
CDR3: CSVVGGDHEKLFF; DNA: TGCAGCGTTGTAGGGGGCGACCATGAAAAACTGTTTTTT; J: TRBJ1-4; size: .; D: TRBD1; V: TRBV29-1
CDR3: CASSQGRKELNTEAFF; DNA: TGTGCCAGCAGCCAAGGGAGGAAGGAGCTGAACACTGAAGCTTTCTTT; J: TRBJ1-1; size: .; D: .; V: TRBV4-2
CDR3: CASSLSGPGRGEQFF; DNA: TGTGCCAGCAGTTTATCGGGGCCAGGGCGAGGTGAGCAGTTCTTC; J: TRBJ2-1; size: .; D: .; V: TRBV27
CDR3: CASSYFTAIKGETQYF; DNA: TGTGCCAGCAGTTATTTTACAGCCATCAAGGGGGAGACCCAGTACTTC; J: TRBJ2-5; size: .; D: .; V: TRBV6-5
CDR3: CASSVAWQGATYEQYF; DNA: TGTGCCAGCAGCGTAGCTTGGCAGGGGGCCACCTACGAGCAGTACTTC; J: TRBJ2-7; size: few; D: TRBD1; V: TRBV9
CDR3: CASSPAWAEAFF; DNA: TGTGCCAGCAGCCCCGCTTGGGCAGAAGCTTTCTTT; J: TRBJ1-1; size: once; D: .; V: TRBV11-2
CDR3: CASSHLRQGTNEKLFF; DNA: TGTGCCAGCAGCCATCTGAGGCAGGGGACTAATGAAAAACTGTTTTTT; J: TRBJ1-4; size: .; D: .; V: TRBV14
CDR3: CASSLGRGLLYEQYF; DNA: TGTGCCAGCAGCTTGGGTAGGGGGCTTCTCTACGAGCAGTACTTC; J: TRBJ2-7; size: .; D: TRBD1; V: TRBV5-6
CDR3: CASSKEKGNTEAFF; DNA: TGTGCCAGCAGCAAAGAAAAAGGGAACACTGAAGCTTTCTTT; J: TRBJ1-1; size: .; D: .; V: TRBV21-1
CDR3: CASSLVPGQVGELFF; DNA: TGCGCCAGCAGCTTGGTCCCGGGACAGGTCGGGGAGCTGTTTTTT; J: TRBJ2-2; size: .; D: TRBD1; V: TRBV5-1
CDR3: CASRPRRREAFF; DNA: TGTGCCAGCAGGCCCCGTAGGCGTGAAGCTTTCTTT; J: TRBJ1-1; size: .; D: .; V: TRBV6-1
CDR3: CASSQGQAQPQHF; DNA: TGTGCCAGCAGCCAGGGGCAGGCCCAGCCCCAGCATTTT; J: TRBJ1-5; size: .; D: .; V: TRBV7-2
CDR3: CASSLAGVTGHSPLHF; DNA: TGTGCCAGCAGCTTAGCGGGTGTTACAGGGCATTCACCCCTCCACTTT; J: TRBJ1-6; size: .; D: .; V: TRBV7-8
CDR3: CASSVLAGGDTDTQYF; DNA: TGTGCCAGCAGCGTACTAGCGGGGGGGGACACAGATACGCAGTATTTT; J: TRBJ2-3; size: .; D: TRBD2; V: TRBV9
CDR3: CASSPELMTGIYGYTF; DNA: TGTGCCAGCAGCCCCGAACTTATGACAGGGATCTATGGCTACACCTTC; J: TRBJ1-2; size: once; D: TRBD1; V: TRBV4-2
CDR3: CASSTLGTGNEKLFF; DNA: TGTGCCAGCAGTACCCTCGGGACCGGGAATGAAAAACTGTTTTTT; J: TRBJ1-4; size: .; D: .; V: TRBV9
CDR3: CASSPDRPGNTIYF; DNA: TGTGCCAGCAGCCCTGACAGGCCGGGAAACACCATATATTTT; J: TRBJ1-3; size: .; D: .; V: TRBV6-1